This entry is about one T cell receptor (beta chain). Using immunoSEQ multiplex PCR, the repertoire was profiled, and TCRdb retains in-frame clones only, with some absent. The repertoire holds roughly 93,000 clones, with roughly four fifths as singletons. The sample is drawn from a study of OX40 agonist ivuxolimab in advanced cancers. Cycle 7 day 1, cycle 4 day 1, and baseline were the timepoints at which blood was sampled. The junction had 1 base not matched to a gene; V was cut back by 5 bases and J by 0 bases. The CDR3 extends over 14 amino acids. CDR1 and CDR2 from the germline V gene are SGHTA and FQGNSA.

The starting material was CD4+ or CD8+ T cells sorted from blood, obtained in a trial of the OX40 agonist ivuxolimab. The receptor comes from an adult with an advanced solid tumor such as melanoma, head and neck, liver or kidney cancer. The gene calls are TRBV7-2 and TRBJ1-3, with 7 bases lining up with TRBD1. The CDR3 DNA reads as TGTGCCAGCAGCCGGGACAGCTCTGGAAACACCATATATTTT. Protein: CASSRDSSGNTIYF.